This T cell receptor (beta chain) comes out of a study of STAT3 mutations in large granular lymphocyte leukemia. Points from the study as a whole: Some patients had persisting codominant clonotypes that could mask small clones. After therapy, about 35% of the 18 patients switched clonotypes, all new clones STAT3 wild type. Every T-LGLL patient had at least one immunodominant TCRbeta clonotype.

CDR1 SEHNR and CDR2 FQNEAQ come from the germline V gene (reference sequence). J gave up 0 bases and V 6 bases, and 7 bases lay outside the gene matches. This CDR3 spans 15 amino acids. Each sample's TCRbeta library yielded on average around 41,000 productive templates. TCRdb's copy holds only in-frame clones and misses some; the assay was immunoSEQ multiplex PCR. The repertoire holds approximately 2,500 clones, with 75% to 90% as singletons. Note on this clone: As yet, its antigen is unknown.

Sequencing was carried out using peripheral blood mononuclear cells. The chain links TRBV7-9 to TRBJ1-1; 7 bases agree with TRBD1. The TCR originated in a woman between 65 and 79 years old with T-cell large granular lymphocyte leukemia. Some clones in this sample may be carry-over from other donors' samples. Here the CDR3 DNA reads TGTGCCAGCAGACCCAAGGACAGGTTGAACACTGAAGCTTTCTTT. It yields the protein CASRPKDRLNTEAFF.